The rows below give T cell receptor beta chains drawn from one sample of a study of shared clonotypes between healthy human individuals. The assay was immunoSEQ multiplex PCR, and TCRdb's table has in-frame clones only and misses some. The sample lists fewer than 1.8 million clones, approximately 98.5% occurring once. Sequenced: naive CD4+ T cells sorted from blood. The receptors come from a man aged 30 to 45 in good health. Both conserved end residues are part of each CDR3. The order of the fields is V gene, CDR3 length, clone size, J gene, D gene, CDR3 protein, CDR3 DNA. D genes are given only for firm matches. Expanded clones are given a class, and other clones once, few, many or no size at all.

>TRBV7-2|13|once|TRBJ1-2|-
CASTLSGGYGYTF
TGTGCCAGCACCCTCTCGGGAGGCTATGGCTACACCTTC
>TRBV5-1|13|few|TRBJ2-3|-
CASSLAPTDTQYF
TGCGCCAGCAGCTTGGCCCCGACAGATACGCAGTATTTT
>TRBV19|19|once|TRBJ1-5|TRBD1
CASSNSLGQGEYSNQPQHF
TGTGCCAGTAGTAATTCCCTGGGACAGGGGGAATATAGCAATCAGCCCCAGCATTTT
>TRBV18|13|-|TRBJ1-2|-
CASSPTDNYGYTF
TGTGCCAGCTCACCGACCGACAACTATGGCTACACCTTC
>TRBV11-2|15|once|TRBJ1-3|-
CASSLEAGARNTIYF
TGTGCCAGCAGCTTAGAGGCAGGGGCCCGAAACACCATATATTTT
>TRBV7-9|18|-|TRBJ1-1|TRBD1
CASRPDIGTGGKSTEAFF
TGTGCCAGCAGACCAGATATCGGGACAGGGGGAAAGAGCACTGAAGCTTTCTTT
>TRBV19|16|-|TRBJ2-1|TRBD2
CASSIGTSGAYNEQFF
TGTGCCAGTAGTATTGGGACTAGCGGTGCCTACAATGAGCAGTTCTTC
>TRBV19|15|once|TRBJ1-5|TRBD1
CASSIPRDSWQPQHF
TGTGCCAGTAGTATACCCCGGGACAGTTGGCAGCCCCAGCATTTT
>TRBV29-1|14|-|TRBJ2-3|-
CSVVRGLSTDTQYF
TGCAGCGTTGTTCGGGGGCTTAGCACAGATACGCAGTATTTT
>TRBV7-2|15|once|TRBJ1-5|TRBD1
CASSLDRGGNQPQHF
TGTGCCAGCAGCTTAGACAGGGGGGGCAATCAGCCCCAGCATTTT
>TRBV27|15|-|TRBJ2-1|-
CASSLMAGPGHEQFF
TGTGCCAGCAGTTTGATGGCAGGGCCGGGGCATGAGCAGTTCTTC
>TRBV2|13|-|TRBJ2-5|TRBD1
CASNRGLQETQYF
TGTGCCAGCAACAGGGGGCTCCAAGAGACCCAGTACTTC
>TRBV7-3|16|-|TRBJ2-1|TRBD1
CASSLTLGQGNNEQFF
TGTGCCAGCAGCTTAACATTGGGACAGGGTAATAATGAGCAGTTCTTC
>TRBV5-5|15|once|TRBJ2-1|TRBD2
CASSLVAGGRYEQFF
TGTGCCAGCAGCTTGGTAGCGGGAGGGCGATATGAGCAGTTCTTC
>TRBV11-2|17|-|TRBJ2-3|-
CASSSGLLEPSTDTQYF
TGTGCCAGCAGCTCGGGCCTACTAGAGCCTAGCACAGATACGCAGTATTTT
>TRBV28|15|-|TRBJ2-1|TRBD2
CASTQAGGAYNEQFF
TGTGCCAGCACCCAAGCGGGAGGTGCCTACAATGAGCAGTTCTTC
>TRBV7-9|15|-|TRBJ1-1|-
CASSLLVSGNTEAFF
TGTGCCAGCAGCTTACTGGTGTCGGGGAACACTGAAGCTTTCTTT
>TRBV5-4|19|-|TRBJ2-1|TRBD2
CASSYGRSGRAGSYNEQFF
TGTGCCAGCAGCTACGGCAGGAGCGGGAGGGCCGGCTCCTACAATGAGCAGTTCTTC
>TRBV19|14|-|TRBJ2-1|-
CASSIEVAYNEQFF
TGTGCCAGTAGTATCGAGGTGGCCTACAATGAGCAGTTCTTC
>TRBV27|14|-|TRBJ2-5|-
CASSLQSPQETQYF
TGTGCCAGCAGTTTACAGAGCCCTCAAGAGACCCAGTACTTC
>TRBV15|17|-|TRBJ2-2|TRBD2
CATSRNGLAGDSGELFF
TGTGCCACCAGCCGTAATGGGCTAGCGGGAGATTCCGGGGAGCTGTTTTTT
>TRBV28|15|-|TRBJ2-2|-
CASFRTETNTGELFF
TGTGCCAGTTTCCGGACAGAAACGAACACCGGGGAGCTGTTTTTT
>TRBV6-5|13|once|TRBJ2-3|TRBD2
CARGRLALHTQYF
TGTGCCAGGGGGCGACTAGCCCTGCATACGCAGTATTTT
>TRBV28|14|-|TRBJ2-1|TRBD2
CASTNGGGNNEQFF
TGTGCCAGCACGAACGGGGGGGGAAACAATGAGCAGTTCTTC
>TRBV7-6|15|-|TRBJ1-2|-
CASSLAAGDDYGYTF
TGTGCCAGCAGCTTAGCAGCGGGGGACGACTATGGCTACACCTTC
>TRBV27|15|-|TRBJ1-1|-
CASSPLEGGYTEAFF
TGTGCCAGCAGTCCCCTAGAGGGCGGATACACTGAAGCTTTCTTT
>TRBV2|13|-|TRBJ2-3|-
CASIRGSTDTQYF
TGTGCCAGCATTAGGGGGTCCACAGATACGCAGTATTTT
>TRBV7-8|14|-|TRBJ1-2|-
CASSPRETNYGYTF
TGTGCCAGCAGCCCCAGGGAAACCAACTATGGCTACACCTTC
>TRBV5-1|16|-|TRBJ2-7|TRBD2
CASSSYPLSGRNEQYF
TGCGCCAGCAGCTCATACCCCCTTAGCGGGAGAAACGAGCAGTACTTC
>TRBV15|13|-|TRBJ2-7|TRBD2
CATGAGGHYEQYF
TGTGCCACAGGCGCGGGAGGTCACTACGAGCAGTACTTC
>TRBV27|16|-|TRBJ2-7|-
CASSYLAGVEKYEQYF
TGTGCCAGCAGTTATCTCGCGGGCGTCGAGAAATACGAGCAGTACTTC
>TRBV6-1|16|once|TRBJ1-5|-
CASSEVLGGGGQPQHF
TGTGCCAGCAGTGAAGTTTTGGGGGGCGGTGGCCAGCCCCAGCATTTT
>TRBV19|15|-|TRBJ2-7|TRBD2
CAKLLLAVSSYEQYF
TGTGCCAAACTCCTACTAGCGGTGAGCTCCTACGAGCAGTACTTC
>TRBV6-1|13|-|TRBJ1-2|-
CASSESLNYGYTF
TGTGCCAGCAGTGAGAGTCTTAACTATGGCTACACCTTC
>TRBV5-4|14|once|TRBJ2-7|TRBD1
CASSPTGALYEQYF
TGTGCCAGCAGCCCGACAGGGGCCCTCTACGAGCAGTACTTC
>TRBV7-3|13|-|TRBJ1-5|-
CASSLTGNQPQHF
TGTGCCAGCAGCTTAACCGGCAATCAGCCCCAGCATTTT
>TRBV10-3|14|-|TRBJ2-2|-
CAISAQVETGELFF
TGTGCCATCAGTGCCCAAGTTGAGACCGGGGAGCTGTTTTTT
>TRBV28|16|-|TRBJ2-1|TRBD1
CASSKNRGSYPNEQFF
TGTGCCAGCAGTAAAAACAGGGGAAGTTATCCCAATGAGCAGTTCTTC
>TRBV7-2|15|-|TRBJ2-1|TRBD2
CASRAGASGYNEQFF
TGTGCCAGCAGAGCGGGAGCTTCGGGATACAATGAGCAGTTCTTC
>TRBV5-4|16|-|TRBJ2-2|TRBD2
CASSLSGLAGGRELFF
TGTGCCAGCAGCTTGTCCGGACTAGCGGGAGGCCGGGAGCTGTTTTTT
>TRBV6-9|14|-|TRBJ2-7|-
CASSYLAGRYEQYF
TGTGCCAGCAGTTACTTGGCGGGGCGTTACGAGCAGTACTTC
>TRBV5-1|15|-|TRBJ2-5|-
CASSGLQGEGETQYF
TGCGCCAGCAGCGGCTTACAGGGGGAGGGCGAGACCCAGTACTTC
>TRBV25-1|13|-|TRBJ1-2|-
CASSDEGSYGYTF
TGTGCCAGCAGTGATGAGGGATCCTATGGCTACACCTTC
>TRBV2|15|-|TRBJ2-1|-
CASSVPLFGANEQFF
TGTGCCAGCAGTGTCCCATTATTTGGGGCCAATGAGCAGTTCTTC
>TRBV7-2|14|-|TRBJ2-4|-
CASSPALAKNIQYF
TGTGCCAGCAGTCCCGCACTAGCCAAAAACATTCAGTACTTC
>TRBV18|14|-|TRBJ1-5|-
CASSRETGGQPQHF
TGTGCCAGCTCACGAGAGACAGGTGGTCAGCCCCAGCATTTT
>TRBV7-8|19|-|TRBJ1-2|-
CASSPVLTLTRIANYGYTF
TGTGCCAGCAGCCCAGTCCTCACCTTGACTCGGATAGCTAACTATGGCTACACCTTC
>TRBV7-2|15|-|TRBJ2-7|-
CASSLEIGGAYEQYF
TGTGCCAGCAGCTTAGAGATAGGTGGGGCCTACGAGCAGTACTTC
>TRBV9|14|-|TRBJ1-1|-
CASSVDGMNTEAFF
TGTGCCAGCAGCGTAGATGGTATGAACACTGAAGCTTTCTTT
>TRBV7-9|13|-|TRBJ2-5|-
CASSFYKQETQYF
TGTGCCAGCAGCTTTTACAAACAAGAGACCCAGTACTTC
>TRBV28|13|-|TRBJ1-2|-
CASSSGRNYGYTF
TGTGCCAGCAGTTCAGGAAGAAACTATGGCTACACCTTC
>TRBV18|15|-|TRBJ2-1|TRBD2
CASSPLAGEYNEQFF
TGTGCCAGCTCACCCCTAGCGGGTGAGTACAATGAGCAGTTCTTC
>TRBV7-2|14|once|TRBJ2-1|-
CASRTGTPAGEQFF
TGTGCCAGCAGGACCGGGACTCCTGCCGGGGAGCAGTTCTTC
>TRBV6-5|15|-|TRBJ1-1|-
CASSYSSTYNTEAFF
TGTGCCAGCAGTTACTCCTCCACCTATAACACTGAAGCTTTCTTT
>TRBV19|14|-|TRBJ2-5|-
CASSTQPPGETQYF
TGTGCCAGTAGTACCCAACCACCCGGGGAGACCCAGTACTTC